Described below is a single TCR beta chain sequence and its context. The CDR3 spans 15 residues. These data come from a study of blood T cell repertoires in COVID-19. Those enrolled in Seattle joined during active infection and were followed longitudinally afterward. Data came from immunoSEQ multiplex PCR; TCRdb stores just in-frame clones and leaves some out. The table includes 250,000 to 400,000 clones, approximately 88% detected once. The receptor comes from a woman under 40 with COVID-19, enrolled during active disease. The chain links TRBV1 to TRBJ1-2; the table's D call, TRBD1, was not checked against the DNA. TRBV1 is flagged as a pseudogene. Sequenced material: peripheral blood. CDR3 nucleotide sequence: TGCACCAGCCCCCTCGGTAAGCTTTCAGCAGGGGGCTACACCTTC. Translation gives CTSPLGKLSAGGYTF.